This TCR beta chain was recovered during a study of cytomegalovirus exposure and HLA in healthy donors. 13 Jbeta primers and 60 Vbeta primers were used for the PCR. Produced via immunoSEQ multiplex PCR; TCRdb's table is partial and in-frame only. The sample yields 100,000 to 150,000 clones, about a sixth seen once. Study results and limitations: Cytomegalovirus association was listed for about 180 TCR beta chains.

J was trimmed by 1 base and V by 4 bases; bases with no gene match: 8. This CDR3 region has 17 residues. CDR1 and CDR2 from the germline V gene are SGHRS and YFSETQ. Remarks on this clone: Its matching antigen is unknown.

The clonotype was recovered from a female donor in good health and CMV-seropositive. Sequenced material: PBMCs. The J gene is TRBJ1-3, the V gene TRBV5-1; TRBD1 agrees at 10 bases. In DNA, the CDR3 is TGCGCCAGCAGCCCTGTCCCGGGACAGGGGTCTGGAAACACCATATATTTT. It yields the protein CASSPVPGQGSGNTIYF.